This TCR beta chain was observed in a study of blood T cells in healthy people across ages (dated by TCRdb to the mid-2010s). For context, the study as a whole: Template switching captured roughly one uniquely barcoded TCR beta cDNA molecule per two T cells in model experiments. Using deep sequencing normalized with unique cDNA molecular identifiers, the study measured how TCR beta repertoire diversity changes with age. The donors were split into four age groups: young (average around 17 years), middle-aged (over 35), aged (about 62) and long-lived (approximately 80). Donors of different ages were randomly distributed across sequencing lanes to avoid experimental bias. Two additional independent replicas of 1 million unique cDNA reads from the same blood draw were analyzed for two donors (one aged 18 to 29 and one aged 80 or older).

Library preparation employed 5' RACE. TCRdb shows the sequencer as Illumina HiSeq 2500. A second PCR of roughly 6 to 11 cycles was run with a J-beta primer mix and a sample-barcoded 5' primer. A template-switch 5' adaptor carrying 12 random nucleotides introduced a unique molecular identifier onto each TCR beta cDNA molecule. Each sample yielded at least 2.5 million CDR3-containing paired-end reads. First-strand cDNA synthesis was performed from all RNA using the Mint cDNA synthesis kit, with priming by a TRBC-specific oligonucleotide. Following uracil-DNA glycosylase treatment, all cDNA underwent a first 18-cycle PCR with the universal primers M1SS and BC2_uni_R. Turning to the authors' computational methods: Normalization of each sample was performed by random selection of 1 million high-quality reads, each carrying a distinct molecular identifier. Reads sharing molecular identifiers were discarded rather than binned into consensus sequences. MiTCR, set to a Q25 quality threshold and the strictest error-elimination algorithm, was used for CDR3 identification, clonotype clustering and error correction. A nonparametric unseen species model with Euler transformation was used to estimate lower-bound total TCR beta diversity. In-frame beta chains were kept once TCRdb had trimmed the public reads at Q25 with fastp and called clones with MiXCR. A single entry per CDR3 protein holds the most common genes and DNA from its merged rows. The V and J calls and clone size are TCRdb's, not the authors'. This sample comprises hundreds of thousands of distinct CDR3 sequences, more than 40% of them detected only once. Together, the top ten hold roughly 31% of the sample.

Donors were roughly 40 systemically healthy Caucasian individuals from Russia aged about 6 to 100 years. Around 10 milliliters of peripheral blood were collected from each donor into EDTA-treated Vacutainer tubes. Ficoll-Paque density-gradient centrifugation was used to isolate PBMCs, with at least 7 million obtained per sample. Total RNA, at least 5 micrograms per sample, was extracted from PBMCs with Trizol reagent. Naive CD45RAhigh/CD27high T cell percentages were measured by flow cytometry on a PBMC aliquot from every donor. The germline V gene (reference sequence) supplies CDR1 DFQATT and CDR2 SNEGSKA. From the cysteine through the phenylalanine, the CDR3 covers 12 amino acids. The sequence is cut down to CDR3 DNA, 36 bases in frame from base 1. This clonotype was seen more than once but under ten times. It lacks a known antigen. No base-level quality is on record; no much larger clone is a single base apart.

Paper-wide results and their limitations: Compared with the aged group, the long-lived group had more naive CD4+ T cells, fewer expanded clones and increased TCR diversity, a pattern suggesting age selection. Estimates of total diversity based on one million sequenced T cells were considered lower bounds and underestimates. Conclusive comparison of naive and antigen-experienced compartments was prevented by the profiling of bulk unsorted PBMCs. Observed TCR beta diversity per million T cells fell roughly linearly with age, and a significant reduction was already apparent by age roughly 40. The percentage of naive T cells measured by flow cytometry correlated strongly with observed TCR beta diversity. Because donor CMV infection status was unknown, age-related changes in expanded clonotypes were potentially confounded.

The sequencing sample was made of blood. The chain employs TRBV20-1 and TRBJ2-4, and TRBD1 aligns with 9 junction nucleotides. The DNA matches TRBJ2-7 better at its end, which makes the J call doubtful. This TCR came from a woman aged 60 to 75 in good health. The DNA is as follows: TGCAGTGCATCGGGACAGGGAAACGAGCAGTACTTC. Its protein product is CSASGQGNEQYF.